Reported below is one T cell receptor (beta chain). Its antigen is still unknown. Profiling relied on immunoSEQ multiplex PCR, and the TCRdb table lists in-frame clones only, not all of them. The sample comprises 100,000 to 150,000 clones, more than 70% of which are singletons, and about 1.6% rests with the top ten. J gave up 4 bases and V 4 bases, and 9 bases lay outside the gene matches. This CDR3 contains 15 residues. Germline V gives CDR1 SGHNT, CDR2 YENEEA. The record originates from a study of T cell responses to AZD1222 COVID-19 vaccine. Study findings and constraints: Baseline seropositivity characterized only a handful of AZD1222 recipients. Unmutated variant regions reportedly attract nearly half of all spike-specific TCRs. Spike was spanned by vaccine-associated CD4 TCRs, with dominance at 160-218 and 743-854.

This TCR derives from an adult in good health. This chain uses TRBV11-3 with TRBJ1-2; TRBD1 matches at 7 bases. This material consisted of peripheral blood, taken on day 0 of AZD1222 vaccination. In nucleotides, the CDR3 is TGTGCCAGCAGCTATGGGGACAGTCCTCTCTATGGCTACACCTTC. As protein: CASSYGDSPLYGYTF.